These 13 T cell receptor beta chains were sequenced from one sample in a study of technical replicates of blood from a handful of donors. TCRdb keeps only in-frame clones here, not all; method: immunoSEQ multiplex PCR. The table includes 45,000 to 60,000 clones, 91% detected once. Sequenced input: PBMCs. The receptors here all came from a human donor in good health. Some clones in this sample may be carry-over from other donors' samples.

This clone is a singleton in its sample. The chain couples TRBV6-5 to TRBJ1-2, with TRBD1 as a possible D gene (6 bases). V was cut by 11 bases and J by 2 bases, with 12 bases left in between. There are 12 residues in the CDR3. The germline gives CDR1 MNHEY, CDR2 SVGAGI. The CDR3 here is CAVRGQNYGYTF. The CDR3 bases are TGTGCCGTCAGGGGACAAAACTATGGCTACACCTTC.

CDR3 in amino acids: CASSQVGAETQYF. The CDR3 DNA follows: TGTGCCAGCAGCCAAGTGGGGGCCGAGACCCAGTACTTC. The V call is TRBV4-2, the J call TRBJ2-5; D may be TRBD1 (6 bases). Trimming removed 1 base at V and 5 bases at J, with 8 bases between. From germline, CDR1 is LGHNA and CDR2 YNFKEQ. The CDR3 is made up of 13 amino acids.

The chain uses TRBV9 and TRBJ2-7; TRBD2 is a possible D gene (5 bases). The V end lost 4 bases, the J end lost 6 bases, and 11 bases lay between the germline ends. The germline gives CDR1 SGDLS, CDR2 YYNGEE. This CDR3 spans 12 amino acids. In DNA, the CDR3 is TGTGCCAGCAGCATCGACGGAGGCGAGCAGTACTTC. Protein sequence: CASSIDGGEQYF.

The chain carries TRBV9 and TRBJ2-1; a weak D match, TRBD2 (6 bases). V gave up 0 bases and J gave up 8 bases, with 15 bases separating them. Germline CDR1 SGDLS, CDR2 YYNGEE. This CDR3 is 15 amino acids long. The CDR3 coding sequence is TGTGCCAGCAGCGTAGACGGACTACTCTTCGATGAGCAGTTCTTC. It encodes CASSVDGLLFDEQFF.

V gene TRBV2 combines with J gene TRBJ1-2, with D unclear. Between the trimmed V and J ends, which lost 4 bases and 9 bases, there was a span of 12 bases. The CDR3 runs to 12 residues. Per germline, CDR1 SNHLY and CDR2 FYNNEI. CDR3 in DNA: TGTGCCAGCAGTGCCCTAGATTCGCGCTACACCTTC. Encoded protein: CASSALDSRYTF.

The chain has TRBV6-6 and TRBJ1-1; 8 bases align to TRBD1. The CDR3 has 14 amino acids. Germline V gene lookup returns CDR1 MNHNY and CDR2 SVGAGI (reference sequence). The junction had 5 bases not matched to a gene; V was cut back by 4 bases and J by 4 bases. CDR3 nucleotide sequence: TGTGCCAGCAGTTCCGACAGGGGAATCACTGAAGCTTTCTTT. Residues: CASSSDRGITEAFF.

This clone appeared a single time. This chain joins TRBV25-1 and TRBJ1-6; 7 nucleotides line up with TRBD1. Germline values: CDR1 MGHDK, CDR2 SYGVNS. The CDR3 contains 13 residues. Losses at the gene ends were 11 bases for V and 6 bases for J; bases not matched to a gene: 7. CDR3 sequence reads: CAERQGINSPLHF. DNA of the CDR3: TGTGCCGAGAGACAGGGAATTAATTCACCCCTCCACTTT.

The chain uses TRBV5-6 and TRBJ2-5; TRBD1 is a possible D gene (8 bases). Germline loops: CDR1 SGHDT, CDR2 YYEEEE. The CDR3 is 15 amino acids. V lost 0 bases and J 5 bases, leaving 14 bases between the germline ends. The CDR3 nucleotides are TGTGCCAGCAGCTTGGAGCAACAGGGGGGGGAGACCCAGTACTTC. This gives the protein CASSLEQQGGETQYF.

V usage is TRBV2 and J usage is TRBJ2-7; 8 positions match TRBD2. Germline loops: CDR1 SNHLY, CDR2 FYNNEI. This CDR3 has 14 residues. Trimming cost V 2 bases and J 6 bases; bases outside gene matches: 6. CDR3 nucleotides: TGTGCCAGCAGTGAAATTCGGGAGGGGAGCGAGCAGTACTTC. Translation: CASSEIREGSEQYF.

The chain recombines TRBV7-9 with TRBJ2-5; D might be TRBD2 (5 bases). Trimming shortened V by 1 base and J by 1 base, and 7 bases separated the two germline ends. The CDR3 is made up of 14 amino acids. Germline CDR1 is SEHNR and CDR2 is FQNEAQ (reference sequence). This CDR3 reads CASSLGEGQETQYF. The CDR3, as DNA: TGTGCCAGCAGCTTAGGAGAGGGCCAAGAGACCCAGTACTTC. The complete variable domain, with remaining parts taken from reference TRBV7-9 and TRBJ2-5, reads DTGVSQNPRHKITKRGQNVTFRCDPISEHNRLYWYRQTLGQGPEFLTYFQNEAQLEKSRLLSDRFSAERPKGSFSTLEIQRTEQGDSAMYLCASSLGEGQETQYFGPGTRLLVL.

This chain connects TRBV14 to TRBJ2-1; a possible D gene is TRBD2 (7 bases). V dropped 1 base and J dropped 3 bases, with 13 bases sitting between them. From germline, CDR1 is SGHDN and CDR2 FVKESK. The CDR3 totals 16 residues. CDR3 loop: CASSQVGGAIYNEQFF. The DNA for the CDR3 is TGTGCCAGCAGCCAAGTGGGGGGGGCGATCTACAATGAGCAGTTCTTC.

In its sample, this clone was seen once. The V and J genes are TRBV7-9 and TRBJ2-4; the match to TRBD1 covers 9 bases. The V gene end was trimmed by 5 bases and the J gene end by 6 bases; junction bases not matched to a gene: 11. The CDR3 loop spans 16 amino acids. Germline loops: CDR1 SEHNR, CDR2 FQNEAQ (reference sequence). CDR3 in DNA: TGTGCCAGCAGCCCCAGGGACAGGGCGGTTATAAACATTCAGTACTTC. Protein: CASSPRDRAVINIQYF. The full variable domain, its missing parts supplied by reference TRBV7-9 and TRBJ2-4, is DTGVSQNPRHKITKRGQNVTFRCDPISEHNRLYWYRQTLGQGPEFLTYFQNEAQLEKSRLLSDRFSAERPKGSFSTLEIQRTEQGDSAMYLCASSPRDRAVINIQYFGAGTRLSVL.

In regard to this clone: Different DNA sequences within this sample yield the same CDR3. V usage is TRBV4-3 and J usage is TRBJ2-7; 8 bases agree with TRBD2. The CDR3 is 15 residues long. From germline, CDR1 is LGHNA and CDR2 YSLEER. Germline trimming cut 0 bases from V and 3 bases from J; bases unmatched to any gene: 4. Written as DNA, the CDR3 is TGCGCCAGCAGCCAAGATCAGCGGGGGAGCTACGAGCAGTACTTC. Its translation is CASSQDQRGSYEQYF.